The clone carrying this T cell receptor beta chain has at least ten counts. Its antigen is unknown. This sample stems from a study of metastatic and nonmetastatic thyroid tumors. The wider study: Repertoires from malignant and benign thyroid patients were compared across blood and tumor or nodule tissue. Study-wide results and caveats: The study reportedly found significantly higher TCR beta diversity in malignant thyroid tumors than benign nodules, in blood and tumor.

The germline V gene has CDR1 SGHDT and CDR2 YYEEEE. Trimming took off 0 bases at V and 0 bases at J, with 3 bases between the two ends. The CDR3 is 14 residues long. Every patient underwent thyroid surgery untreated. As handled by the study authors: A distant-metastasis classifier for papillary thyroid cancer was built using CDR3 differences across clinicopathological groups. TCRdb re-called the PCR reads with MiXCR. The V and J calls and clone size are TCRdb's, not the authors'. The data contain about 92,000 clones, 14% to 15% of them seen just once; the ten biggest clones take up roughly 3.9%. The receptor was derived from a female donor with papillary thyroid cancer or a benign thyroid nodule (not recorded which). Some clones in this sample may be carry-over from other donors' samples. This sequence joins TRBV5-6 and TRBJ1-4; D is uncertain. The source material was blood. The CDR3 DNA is TGTGCCAGCAGCTTGGGTGCAACTAATGAAAAACTGTTTTTT. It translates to CASSLGATNEKLFF.